The TCR beta chain described here comes from a study of OX40 agonist ivuxolimab in advanced cancers. For the study at large: Intravenous ivuxolimab at 0.01 to 10 mg/kg was given to patients every 2 weeks. Study findings and constraints: No determination was made of the antigen specificity of the expanded peripheral T cells.

Samples were taken at baseline and on day 1 of cycles 4 and 7. Libraries were prepared by immunoSEQ multiplex PCR; TCRdb keeps only in-frame clonotypes and omits some of them. The profile covers under 150,000 clones, with about 92% appearing a single time and approximately 0.93% taken by the ten largest. Comments on this clone: Its antigen remains unidentified.

Looked up from germline, CDR1 is MNHEY and CDR2 is SMNVEV (reference sequence). There are 17 residues in the CDR3. V was shortened by 3 bases and J by 1 base, with 18 bases between the two germline ends. This clonotype was sampled from an adult with an advanced solid tumor such as melanoma, head and neck, liver or kidney cancer. Sequences were derived from CD4+ or CD8+ T cells sorted from blood, sampled in a trial of the OX40 agonist ivuxolimab. The rearrangement joins TRBV27 to TRBJ1-1; no definite D call. CDR3 sequence reads: CASSFPPAYFPNTEAFF. The CDR3 region has the DNA TGTGCCAGCAGTTTCCCCCCCGCGTATTTCCCGAACACTGAAGCTTTCTTT.